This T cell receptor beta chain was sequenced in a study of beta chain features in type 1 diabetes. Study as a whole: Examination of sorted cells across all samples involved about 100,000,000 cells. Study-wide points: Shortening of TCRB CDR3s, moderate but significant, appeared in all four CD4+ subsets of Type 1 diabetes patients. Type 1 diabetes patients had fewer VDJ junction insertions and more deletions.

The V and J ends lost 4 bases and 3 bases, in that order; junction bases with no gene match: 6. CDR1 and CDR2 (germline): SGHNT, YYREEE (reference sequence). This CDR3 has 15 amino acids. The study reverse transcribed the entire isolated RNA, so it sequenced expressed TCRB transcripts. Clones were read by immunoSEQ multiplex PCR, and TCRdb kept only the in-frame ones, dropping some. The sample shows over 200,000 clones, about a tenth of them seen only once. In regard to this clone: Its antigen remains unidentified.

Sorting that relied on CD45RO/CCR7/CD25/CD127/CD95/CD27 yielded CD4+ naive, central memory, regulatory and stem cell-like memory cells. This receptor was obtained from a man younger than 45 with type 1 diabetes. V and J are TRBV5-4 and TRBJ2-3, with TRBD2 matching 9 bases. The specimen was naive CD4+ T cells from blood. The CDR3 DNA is TGTGCCAGCAGCCCTCTGAGCGGGGGGACAGATACGCAGTATTTT. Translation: CASSPLSGGTDTQYF.